The source of this T cell receptor beta chain is a study of blood T cell repertoires in COVID-19. Study-level background: Samples came from the United States, Italy and Spain, spanning acute and convalescent COVID-19. The analysed material was cDNA or gDNA that came from T cells, B-cell-depleted T cells, or PBMCs.

As processed by the authors: Amplified reference gene primers provided the basis for estimating nucleated cell counts. Assay: immunoSEQ multiplex PCR; the TCRdb copy retains only in-frame clones and omits some. V, J and clone size are those of that table, while D and trimming were read from the DNA. The table lists approximately 320,000 clones, 65% to 90% of them singletons. V was clipped by 1 base and J by 11 bases, with 15 bases between them. CDR3 length equals 14 residues. Germline V gene sequence: CDR1 LGHDT, CDR2 YNNKEL (reference sequence). This sequence was found in a human donor in a cohort sampled during active COVID-19. The V call is TRBV3-1 (or the pseudogene TRBV3-2), the J call TRBJ1-5; D ambiguous. Material: peripheral blood. The CDR3: CASSQGGGSKAQHF. The CDR3, as DNA: TGTGCCAGCAGCCAAGGAGGAGGTTCAAAGGCCCAGCATTTT.